Each of the 22 T cell receptor beta chains below was sequenced from the same sample in a study of monozygotic twins with inflammatory bowel disease. TCRdb reprocessed the 5' RACE reads and reports one entry per CDR3 protein, with no DNA. The sample data list 300,000 to 350,000 distinct CDR3 sequences. The specimen was blood. Receptors originate from a human donor with ulcerative colitis or Crohn's disease, or a healthy co-twin of an affected twin (not recorded which).

This chain connects TRBV6-6 to TRBJ2-1; the TCRdb call, TRBD1, lacks DNA for checking. The CDR3 spans 13 residues. Germline CDR1 MNHNY, CDR2 SVGAGI (reference sequence). This CDR3 is CASSYSAVPGEFF.

This chain uses TRBV4-1 with TRBJ2-3. There are 14 residues in the CDR3. In germline, CDR1 is MGHRA, CDR2 YSYEKL. The CDR3 here is CASSQDFWKNEQYF.

The chain links TRBV7-3 to TRBJ2-2; lacking DNA, the TRBD2 call made by TCRdb goes unchecked. CDR1 and CDR2 from the germline V gene are SGHTA and FQGTGA. The CDR3 spans 12 residues. The CDR3 loop is CASSLAPGELFF.

The CDR3 loop is CASSLEQGGLFQFF. The chain joins TRBV18 to TRBJ2-1; without DNA, the TCRdb call of TRBD1 cannot be checked. CDR1 and CDR2 (germline): KGHSH, LQKENI. CDR3 length equals 14 residues.

The chain employs TRBV5-1 and TRBJ1-2. The CDR3 runs to 12 residues. CDR1 and CDR2 from the germline V gene are SGHRS and YFSETQ. The CDR3 loop is CASRDPGYGYTF.

The chain combines TRBV14 with TRBJ2-2; TCRdb outputs TRBD2, but without DNA this stays unchecked. Germline CDR1 SGHDN, CDR2 FVKESK. CDR3 length equals 16 residues. The CDR3 here is CASSQGGYSGIGELFF.

The chain carries TRBV9 and TRBJ1-2; TCRdb proposes TRBD1, but this gene call is untestable without DNA. Looked up from germline, CDR1 is SGDLS and CDR2 is YYNGEE. The CDR3 covers 15 residues. The CDR3 is CASSARGDSDYGYTF. Full variable domain (rest looked up from reference TRBV9 and TRBJ1-2): DSGVTQTPKHLITATGQRVTLRCSPRSGDLSVYWYQQSLDQGLQFLIQYYNGEERAKGNILERFSAQQFPDLHSELNLSSLELGDSALYFCASSARGDSDYGYTFGSGTRLTVV.

This chain uses TRBV20-1 with TRBJ1-5; TCRdb picks TRBD1, but there is no DNA to check that call. Germline V gene sequence: CDR1 DFQATT, CDR2 SNEGSKA (reference sequence). CDR3 length equals 15 residues. The CDR3 protein is CSASRGDGGYQPQHF.

The V call is TRBV20-1, the J call TRBJ2-7. The CDR3 totals 14 residues. Per the germline V gene, CDR1 is DFQATT and CDR2 is SNEGSKA (reference sequence). CDR3 residues: CSARDRIYANEQYF.

The chain's CDR3 is CASRPGGPVDTQYF. The chain employs TRBV12-3 or TRBV12-4 and TRBJ2-3; TCRdb's assignment of TRBD2 cannot be checked, as there is no DNA. There are 14 residues in the CDR3.

This sequence joins TRBV12-3 or TRBV12-4 and TRBJ1-1; TCRdb proposes TRBD1, but this gene call is untestable without DNA. The CDR3 contains 14 residues. The CDR3 region is CASTWDGPNTEAFF.

J is TRBJ2-1 and V is TRBV7-9; checking the TCRdb D call of TRBD2 is not possible without DNA. Germline-derived CDR1 and CDR2 are SEHNR and FQNEAQ (reference sequence). The CDR3 has 14 residues. This CDR3 is CASSKAGVINEQFF.

The CDR3 is CSARPTDTPGANVLTF. The chain uses TRBV20-1 and TRBJ2-6. CDR1 and CDR2 from the germline V gene are DFQATT and SNEGSKA (reference sequence). The CDR3 has 16 amino acids.

The chain is built from TRBV20-1 and TRBJ2-1; TCRdb's assignment of TRBD2 cannot be checked, as there is no DNA. The germline gives CDR1 DFQATT, CDR2 SNEGSKA (reference sequence). The CDR3 is 14 residues long. The CDR3 loop is CSAHTSGNYNEQFF.

V usage is TRBV20-1 and J usage is TRBJ2-3; the D call from TCRdb, TRBD2, cannot be confirmed without DNA. Germline CDR1 and CDR2: DFQATT and SNEGSKA (reference sequence). The CDR3 runs to 13 residues. CDR3 sequence reads: CSAPGTASDTQYF.

CDR3 in amino acids: CASTFTGLAGSTDTQYF. The chain joins TRBV6-5 to TRBJ2-3; lacking DNA, the TRBD2 call made by TCRdb goes unchecked. This CDR3 contains 17 residues. Germline V gives CDR1 MNHEY, CDR2 SVGAGI.

This rearrangement joins TRBV30 to TRBJ2-3; TCRdb picks TRBD2, but there is no DNA to check that call. The germline gives CDR1 GTSNPN, CDR2 SVGIG (reference sequence). The CDR3 has 14 amino acids. CDR3 residues: CAWSRDLRTDTQYF.

The gene calls are TRBV20-1 and TRBJ2-6; TCRdb proposes TRBD1, but this gene call is untestable without DNA. Germline values: CDR1 DFQATT, CDR2 SNEGSKA (reference sequence). This CDR3 spans 16 amino acids. The CDR3: CSGHGTGSSGANVLTF.

The chain combines TRBV20-1 with TRBJ1-5; TCRdb selects TRBD1, and the lack of DNA leaves this call unchecked. Per germline, CDR1 DFQATT and CDR2 SNEGSKA (reference sequence). This CDR3 is built from 14 residues. This CDR3 reads CSAGRDGTWQPQHF.

This chain uses TRBV18 with TRBJ2-5. Germline V gene sequence: CDR1 KGHSH, CDR2 LQKENI. The length of the CDR3 is 12 residues. The CDR3 reads CASSGAQETQYF.

This chain uses TRBV5-1 with TRBJ1-1; TCRdb's D call, TRBD1, is unchecked because there is no DNA. This CDR3 is built from 18 residues. Germline loops: CDR1 SGHRS, CDR2 YFSETQ. The CDR3 protein is CASPIVGQVTGADTEAFF.

This chain uses TRBV3-1 with TRBJ2-7. CDR3 length: 12 amino acids. The germline V gene has CDR1 LGHDT and CDR2 YNNKEL (reference sequence). This CDR3 is CASSQDPLEQYF.